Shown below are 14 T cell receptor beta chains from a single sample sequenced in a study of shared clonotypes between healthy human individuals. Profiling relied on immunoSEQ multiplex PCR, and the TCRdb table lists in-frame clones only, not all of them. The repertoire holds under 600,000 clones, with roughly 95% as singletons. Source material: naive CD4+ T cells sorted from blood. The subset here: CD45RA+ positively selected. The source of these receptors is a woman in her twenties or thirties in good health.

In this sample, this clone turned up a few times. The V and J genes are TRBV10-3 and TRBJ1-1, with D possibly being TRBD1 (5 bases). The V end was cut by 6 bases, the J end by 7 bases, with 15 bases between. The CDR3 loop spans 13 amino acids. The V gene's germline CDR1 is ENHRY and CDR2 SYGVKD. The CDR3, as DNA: TGTGCCATCAGAGTTCAGGGTTTCCGTGAAGCTTTCTTT. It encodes CAIRVQGFREAFF.

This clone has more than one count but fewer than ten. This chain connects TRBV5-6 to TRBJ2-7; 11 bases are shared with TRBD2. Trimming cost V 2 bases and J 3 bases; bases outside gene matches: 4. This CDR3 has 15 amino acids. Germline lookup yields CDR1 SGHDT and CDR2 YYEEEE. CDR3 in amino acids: CASSFYGTSGYEQYF. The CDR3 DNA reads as TGTGCCAGCAGCTTCTACGGGACTAGCGGCTACGAGCAGTACTTC.

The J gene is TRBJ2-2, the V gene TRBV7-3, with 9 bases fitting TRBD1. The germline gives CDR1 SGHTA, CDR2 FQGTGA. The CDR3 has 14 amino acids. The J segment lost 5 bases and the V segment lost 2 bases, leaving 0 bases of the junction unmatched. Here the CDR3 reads CASSLGTGTGELFF. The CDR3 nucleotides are TGTGCCAGCAGCTTAGGGACAGGGACCGGGGAGCTGTTTTTT.

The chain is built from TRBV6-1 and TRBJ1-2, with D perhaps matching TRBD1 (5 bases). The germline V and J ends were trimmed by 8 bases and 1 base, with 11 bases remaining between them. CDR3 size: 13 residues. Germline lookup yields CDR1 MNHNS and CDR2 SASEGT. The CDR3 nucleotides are TGTGCCAGCTACAGACAGATTAACTATGGCTACACCTTC. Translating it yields CASYRQINYGYTF.

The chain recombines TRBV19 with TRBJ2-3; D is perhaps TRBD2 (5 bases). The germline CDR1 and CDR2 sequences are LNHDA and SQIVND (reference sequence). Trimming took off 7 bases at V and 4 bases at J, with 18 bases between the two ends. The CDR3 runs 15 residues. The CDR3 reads CASNRPEGSADTQYF. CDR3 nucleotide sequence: TGTGCCAGTAATCGTCCCGAAGGGAGCGCAGATACGCAGTATTTT.

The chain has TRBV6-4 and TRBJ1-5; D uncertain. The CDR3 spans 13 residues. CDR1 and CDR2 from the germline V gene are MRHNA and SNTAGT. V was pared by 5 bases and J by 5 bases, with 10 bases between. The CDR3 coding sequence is TGTGCCAGCAGTAAGACATGGGATCAGCCCCAGCATTTT. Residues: CASSKTWDQPQHF.

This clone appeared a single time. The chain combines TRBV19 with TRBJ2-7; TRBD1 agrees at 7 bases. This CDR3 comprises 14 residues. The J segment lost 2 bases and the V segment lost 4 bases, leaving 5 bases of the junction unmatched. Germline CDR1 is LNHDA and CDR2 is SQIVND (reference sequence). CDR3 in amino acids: CASSNLGQTYEQYF. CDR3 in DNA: TGTGCCAGTAGTAACCTGGGACAGACCTACGAGCAGTACTTC.

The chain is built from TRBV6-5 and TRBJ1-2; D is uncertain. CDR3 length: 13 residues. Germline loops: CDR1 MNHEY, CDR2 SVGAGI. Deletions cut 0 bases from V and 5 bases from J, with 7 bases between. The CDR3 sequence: CASSYSNTYGYTF. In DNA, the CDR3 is TGTGCCAGCAGTTACTCGAACACGTATGGCTACACCTTC.

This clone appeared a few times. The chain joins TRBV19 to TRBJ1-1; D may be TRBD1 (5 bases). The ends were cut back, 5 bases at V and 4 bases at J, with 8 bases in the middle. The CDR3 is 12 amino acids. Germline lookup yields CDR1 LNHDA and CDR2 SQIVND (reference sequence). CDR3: CASSPQGTEAFF. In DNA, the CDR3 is TGTGCCAGTAGTCCGCAGGGCACTGAAGCTTTCTTT.

CDR3 amino acids: CASSLQGFGETQYF. The CDR3 DNA reads TGTGCCAGCAGTTTACAGGGTTTTGGTGAGACCCAGTACTTC. The V and J genes are TRBV27 and TRBJ2-5, with D perhaps TRBD1 (5 bases). Per germline, CDR1 MNHEY and CDR2 SMNVEV (reference sequence). The CDR3 contains 14 residues. Trimming cost V 2 bases and J 5 bases, with 12 bases left between them.

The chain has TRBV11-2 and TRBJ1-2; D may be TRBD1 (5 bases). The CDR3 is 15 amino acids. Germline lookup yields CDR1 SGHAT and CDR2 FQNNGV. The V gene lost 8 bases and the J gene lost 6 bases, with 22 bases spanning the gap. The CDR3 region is CASATTGAPRNGYTF. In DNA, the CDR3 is TGTGCCAGCGCAACTACAGGTGCGCCACGGAATGGCTACACCTTC.

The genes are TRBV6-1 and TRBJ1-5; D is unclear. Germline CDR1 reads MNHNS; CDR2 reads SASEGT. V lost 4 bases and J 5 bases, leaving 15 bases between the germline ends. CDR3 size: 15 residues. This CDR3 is CASSGGPGRDQPQHF. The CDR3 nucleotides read TGTGCCAGCAGTGGAGGGCCGGGTCGGGATCAGCCCCAGCATTTT.

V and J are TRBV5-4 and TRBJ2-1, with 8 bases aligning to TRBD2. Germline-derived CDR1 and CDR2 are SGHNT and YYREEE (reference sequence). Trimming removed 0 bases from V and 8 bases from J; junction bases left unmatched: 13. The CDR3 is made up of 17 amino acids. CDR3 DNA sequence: TGTGCCAGCAGCTTGGGTGGTAGCGGGAATGTTCGGGATGAGCAGTTCTTC. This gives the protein CASSLGGSGNVRDEQFF.

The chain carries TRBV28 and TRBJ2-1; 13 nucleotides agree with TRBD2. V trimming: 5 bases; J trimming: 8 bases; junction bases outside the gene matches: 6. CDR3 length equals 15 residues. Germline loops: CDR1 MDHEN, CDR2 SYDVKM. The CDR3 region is CASSGLAGELYEQFF. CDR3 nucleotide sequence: TGTGCCAGCAGTGGACTAGCGGGAGAATTGTATGAGCAGTTCTTC.